This T cell receptor beta chain was observed in a study of blood T cell repertoires in COVID-19. Study background: Sources were T cells, B-cell-depleted T cells, or PBMCs; the material itself was cDNA or gDNA.

The repertoire was sequenced with immunoSEQ multiplex PCR; TCRdb's copy has only in-frame clones and lacks some. The sample contains tens of thousands of clones, roughly 87% of which appear only once. Germline CDR1 is LGHNA and CDR2 is YSLEER. The CDR3 runs to 13 residues. V gave up 4 bases and J gave up 1 base, with 7 bases separating them. V is TRBV4-3 and J is TRBJ1-1; no reliable D call. The sequenced sample consisted of peripheral blood. This clonotype originated in a human donor with active COVID-19. The donor label of this sample is uncertain. The CDR3 here is CASSRRQNTEAFF. The DNA for the CDR3 is TGCGCCAGCAGCCGCCGACAGAACACTGAAGCTTTCTTT.